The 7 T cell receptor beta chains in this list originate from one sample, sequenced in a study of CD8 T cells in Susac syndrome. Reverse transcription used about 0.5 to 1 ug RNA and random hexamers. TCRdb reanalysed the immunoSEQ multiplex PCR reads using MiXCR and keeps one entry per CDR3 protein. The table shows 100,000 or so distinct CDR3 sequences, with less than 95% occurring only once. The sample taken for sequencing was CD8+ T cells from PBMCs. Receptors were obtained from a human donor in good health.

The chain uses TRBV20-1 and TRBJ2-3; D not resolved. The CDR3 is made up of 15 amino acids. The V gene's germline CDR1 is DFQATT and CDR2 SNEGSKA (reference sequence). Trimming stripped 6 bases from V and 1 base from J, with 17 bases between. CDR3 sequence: CSASGSSIGTDTQYF. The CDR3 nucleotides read TGCAGTGCCTCTGGTTCTAGTATAGGCACAGATACGCAGTATTTT.

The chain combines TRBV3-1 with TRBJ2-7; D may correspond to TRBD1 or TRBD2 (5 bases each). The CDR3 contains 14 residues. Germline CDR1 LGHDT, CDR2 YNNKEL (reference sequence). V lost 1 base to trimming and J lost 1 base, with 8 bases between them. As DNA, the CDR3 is TGTGCCAGCAGCCAAGTCAGGGAGTCCTACGAGCAGTACTTC. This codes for CASSQVRESYEQYF.

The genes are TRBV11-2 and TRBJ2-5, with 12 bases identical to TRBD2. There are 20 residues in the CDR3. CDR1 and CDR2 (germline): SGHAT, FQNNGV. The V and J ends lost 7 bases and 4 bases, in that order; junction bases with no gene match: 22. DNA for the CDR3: TGTGCCAGCAACCTGGGACCCCTCCTAGCGGGAGGGCCATTGGGAGAGACCCAGTACTTC. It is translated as CASNLGPLLAGGPLGETQYF.

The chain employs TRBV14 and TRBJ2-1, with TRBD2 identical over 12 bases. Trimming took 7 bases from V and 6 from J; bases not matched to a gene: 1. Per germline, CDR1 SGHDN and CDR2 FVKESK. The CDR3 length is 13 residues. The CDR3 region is CASTSGGVNEQFF. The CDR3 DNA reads TGTGCCAGCACTAGCGGGGGGGTCAATGAGCAGTTCTTC. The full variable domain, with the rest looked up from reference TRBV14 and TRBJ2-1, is EAGVTQFPSHSVIEKGQTVTLRCDPISGHDNLYWYRRVMGKEIKFLLHFVKESKQDESGMPNNRFLAERTGGTYSTLKVQPAELEDSGVYFCASTSGGVNEQFFGPGTRLTVL.

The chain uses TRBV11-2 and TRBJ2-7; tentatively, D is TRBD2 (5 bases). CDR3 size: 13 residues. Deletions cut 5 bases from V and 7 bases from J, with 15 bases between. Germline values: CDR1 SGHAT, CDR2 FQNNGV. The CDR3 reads CASSHSGAVEQYF. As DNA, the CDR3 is TGTGCCAGCAGCCATTCCGGAGCGGTAGAGCAGTACTTC.

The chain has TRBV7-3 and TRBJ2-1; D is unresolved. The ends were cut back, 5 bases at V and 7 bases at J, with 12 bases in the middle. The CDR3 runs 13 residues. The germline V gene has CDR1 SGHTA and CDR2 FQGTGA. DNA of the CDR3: TGTGCCAGCAGCCCCTTTTCAGGAAATGAGCAGTTCTTC. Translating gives CASSPFSGNEQFF.

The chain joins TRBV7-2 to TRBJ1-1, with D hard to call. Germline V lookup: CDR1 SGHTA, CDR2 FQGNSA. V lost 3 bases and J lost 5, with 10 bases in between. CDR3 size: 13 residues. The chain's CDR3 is CASSLFFGTEAFF. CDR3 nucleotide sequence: TGTGCCAGCAGCTTGTTTTTCGGAACTGAAGCTTTCTTT.